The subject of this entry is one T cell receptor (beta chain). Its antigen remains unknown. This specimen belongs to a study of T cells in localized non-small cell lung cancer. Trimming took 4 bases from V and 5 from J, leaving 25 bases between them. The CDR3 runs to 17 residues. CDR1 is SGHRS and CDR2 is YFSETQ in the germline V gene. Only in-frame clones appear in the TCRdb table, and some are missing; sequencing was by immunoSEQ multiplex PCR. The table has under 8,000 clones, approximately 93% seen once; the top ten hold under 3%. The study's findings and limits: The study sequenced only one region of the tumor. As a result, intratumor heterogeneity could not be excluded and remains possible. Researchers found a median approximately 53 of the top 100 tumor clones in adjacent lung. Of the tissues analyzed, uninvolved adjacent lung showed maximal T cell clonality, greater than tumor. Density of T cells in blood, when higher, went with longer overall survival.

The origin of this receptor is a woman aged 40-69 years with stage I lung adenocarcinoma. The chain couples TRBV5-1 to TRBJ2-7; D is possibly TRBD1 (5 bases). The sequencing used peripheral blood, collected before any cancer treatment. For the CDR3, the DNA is TGCGCCAGCAGCCCTTACCGAACCAGGGTCGCCCCTGACGAGCAGTACTTC. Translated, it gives CASSPYRTRVAPDEQYF.